This TCR beta chain was sequenced for a study of regulatory dendritic cells for organ transplantation. V shed 8 bases and J 7 bases; nucleotides not matched to a gene: 1. Per the germline V gene, CDR1 is LGHNA and CDR2 is YSLEER. CDR3 length: 11 residues. Profiling relied on immunoSEQ multiplex PCR, and the TCRdb table lists in-frame clones only, not all of them. The sample yields 25,000 to 30,000 clones, under 90% seen once. The specimen sequenced was naive CD8+ T cells from blood. The sample's subset: CD45RA+ naive T cells. The rearrangement uses TRBV4-3 and TRBJ2-1, with 8 bases fitting TRBD2. The sequence was collected from a human donor in good health. In DNA form, the CDR3 reads TGCGCCAGCGGCGGGGGGAATGAGCAGTTCTTC. It encodes CASGGGNEQFF.